The present entry profiles one T cell receptor beta chain with its context. Its antigen is unknown. This entry is derived from a study of cytomegalovirus exposure and HLA in healthy donors. The PCR made use of 60 Vbeta and 13 Jbeta primers. The protocol was immunoSEQ multiplex PCR, while the TCRdb copy is restricted to in-frame clones and leaves out a portion. Among 100,000 to 150,000 clones listed, about 79% were seen once. CDR3 length: 11 amino acids. Looked up from germline, CDR1 is MNHEY and CDR2 is SVGAGI. V was pared by 3 bases and J by 5 bases, with 2 bases between. Findings of the study overall: HLA allele associations emerged for roughly 17,000 TCR beta sequences in a later analysis, at 0.05 false discovery rate. A later analysis reported that several of the most significant clusters appeared to be linked to common viral pathogens, among them Epstein-Barr virus. Association of a missense DCLRE1C variant with TCR beta V- and J-gene trimming was reported in a later analysis.

The chain carries TRBV6-5 and TRBJ2-1; D remains ambiguous. Sequencing used PBMCs. This TCR was sampled from a woman between 50 and 59 years old in good health and CMV-seronegative. This CDR3 is CASSYNNEQFF. The CDR3 DNA is TGTGCCAGCAGTTATAACAATGAGCAGTTCTTC.